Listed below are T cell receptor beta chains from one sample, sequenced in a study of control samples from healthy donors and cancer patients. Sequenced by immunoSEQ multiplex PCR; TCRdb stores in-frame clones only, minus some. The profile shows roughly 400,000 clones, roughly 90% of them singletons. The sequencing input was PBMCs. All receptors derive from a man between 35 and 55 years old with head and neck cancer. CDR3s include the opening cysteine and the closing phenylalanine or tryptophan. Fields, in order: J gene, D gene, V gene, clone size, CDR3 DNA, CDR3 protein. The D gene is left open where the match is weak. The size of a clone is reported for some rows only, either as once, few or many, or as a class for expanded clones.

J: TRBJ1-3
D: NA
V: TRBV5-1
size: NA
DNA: TGCGCCAGCAGCCCATTGGGGGGCGGTGGAAACACCATATATTTT
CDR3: CASSPLGGGGNTIYF

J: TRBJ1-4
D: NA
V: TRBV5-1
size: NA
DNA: TGCGCCAGCAGCTTAAACGGGGACGGGCTTGGGGAAAAACTGTTTTTT
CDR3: CASSLNGDGLGEKLFF

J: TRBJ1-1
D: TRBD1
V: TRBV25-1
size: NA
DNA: TGTGCCAGCAGCGGACAGGGGGGCACTGAAGCTTTCTTT
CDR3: CASSGQGGTEAFF

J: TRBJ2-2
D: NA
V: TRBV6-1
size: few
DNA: TGTGCCAGCAGTGAAGCTACACTAACCGGGGAGCTGTTTTTT
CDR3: CASSEATLTGELFF

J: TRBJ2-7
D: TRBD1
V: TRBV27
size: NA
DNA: TGTGCCAGCAGGACAGGGAACCACGAGCAGTACTTC
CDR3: CASRTGNHEQYF

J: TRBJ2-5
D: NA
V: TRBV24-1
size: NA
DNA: TGTGCCACCAGTGATCCCGTGTCCCAGCGGGAGACCCAGTACTTC
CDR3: CATSDPVSQRETQYF

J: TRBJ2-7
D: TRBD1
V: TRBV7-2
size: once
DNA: TGTGCCAGCAGCCCCCGTGGACAGGGGGTAAACGAGCAGTACTTC
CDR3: CASSPRGQGVNEQYF

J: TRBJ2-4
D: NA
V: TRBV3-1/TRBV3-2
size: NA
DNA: TGTGCCAGCAGCCAAGATCTGGGGGCGCAGAACATTCAGTACTTC
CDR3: CASSQDLGAQNIQYF

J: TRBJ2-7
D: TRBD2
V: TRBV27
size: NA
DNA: TGTGCCAGCAGTTACCGAGCTTGGGGTGCGGGACTAGCGGGACCGAAAATGTACGAGCAGTACTTC
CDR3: CASSYRAWGAGLAGPKMYEQYF

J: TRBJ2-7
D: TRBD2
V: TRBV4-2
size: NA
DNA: TGTGCCAGCAGCCAAGATCCGAGCCTAGCGGGCTACGAGCAGTACTTC
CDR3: CASSQDPSLAGYEQYF

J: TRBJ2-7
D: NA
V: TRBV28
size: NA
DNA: TGTGCCAGCAGTTCCCACTACGAGCAGTACTTC
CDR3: CASSSHYEQYF

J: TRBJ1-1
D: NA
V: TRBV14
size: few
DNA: TGTGCCAGCAGCCAACTAAACTCCGGGCCTTTGAACACTGAAGCTTTCTTT
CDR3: CASSQLNSGPLNTEAFF

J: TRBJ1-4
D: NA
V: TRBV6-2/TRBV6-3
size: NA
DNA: TGTGCCAGCAGTTACTCCGGTGGTAGGCATGAAAAACTGTTTTTT
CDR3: CASSYSGGRHEKLFF

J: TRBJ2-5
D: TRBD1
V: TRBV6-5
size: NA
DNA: TGTGCCAGCAGACTACAGGGGGCTGGTGAGACCCAGTACTTC
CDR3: CASRLQGAGETQYF

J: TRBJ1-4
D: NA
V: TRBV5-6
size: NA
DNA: TGTGCCAGCAGCTTGGTAACAGAAAAACTGTTTTTT
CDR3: CASSLVTEKLFF

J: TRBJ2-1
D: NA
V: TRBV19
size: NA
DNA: TGTGCCAGTAGTATCCAGGGCCTGTACAATGAGCAGTTCTTC
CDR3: CASSIQGLYNEQFF

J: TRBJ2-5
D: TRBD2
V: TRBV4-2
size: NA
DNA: TGTGCCAGCAGCCAAGATCCCCGGACACACCGGGAGGCCCAGTACTTC
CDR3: CASSQDPRTHREAQYF

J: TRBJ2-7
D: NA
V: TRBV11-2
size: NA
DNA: TGTGCCAGCAGCTCCCCTCGGGGTCGAGAAGCCGTGATCGAGCAGTACTTC
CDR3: CASSSPRGREAVIEQYF

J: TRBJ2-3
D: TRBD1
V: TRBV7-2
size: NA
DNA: TGTGCCAGCAGCTTAGGGACAGGGCGCACAGATACGCAGTATTTT
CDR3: CASSLGTGRTDTQYF

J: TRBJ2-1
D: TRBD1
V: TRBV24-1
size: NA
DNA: TGTGCCACCAGTGTAAGGCCCGGGACAGGGCATGATGAGCAGTTCTTC
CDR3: CATSVRPGTGHDEQFF

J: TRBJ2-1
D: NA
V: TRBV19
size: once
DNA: TGTGCCAGTAGACCCCAGGGGAGCTCCTACAATGAGCAGTTCTTC
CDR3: CASRPQGSSYNEQFF

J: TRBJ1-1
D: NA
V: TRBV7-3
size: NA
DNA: TGTGCCAGCGGAACGGGAGGAACCACCCCCGAAGCTTTCTTT
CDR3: CASGTGGTTPEAFF

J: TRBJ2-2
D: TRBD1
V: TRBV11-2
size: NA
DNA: TGTGCCAGCAGCTTAGGACGGACAGGGAACACCGGGGAGCTGTTTTTT
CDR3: CASSLGRTGNTGELFF

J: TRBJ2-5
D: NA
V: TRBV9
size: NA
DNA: TGTGCCAGCAGCCCCCCCCAGAGAGAGACCCAGTACTTC
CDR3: CASSPPQRETQYF

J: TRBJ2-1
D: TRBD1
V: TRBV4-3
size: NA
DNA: TGCGCCAGCAGCCCAGGACAGGGTCTTGAGCAGTTCTTC
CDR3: CASSPGQGLEQFF

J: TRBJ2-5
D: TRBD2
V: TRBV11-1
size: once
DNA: TGTGCCAGCAGCCCCCCTAGCGGGAGGCCTGGAGAGACCCAGTACTTC
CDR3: CASSPPSGRPGETQYF

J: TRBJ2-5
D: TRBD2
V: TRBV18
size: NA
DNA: TGTGCCAGCTCTTCGACTAGCGGGGGACGAGAGACCCAGTACTTC
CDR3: CASSSTSGGRETQYF

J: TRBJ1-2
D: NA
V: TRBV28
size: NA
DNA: TGTGCCAGCAGCCTAACAGAGAACTATGGCTACACCTTC
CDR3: CASSLTENYGYTF

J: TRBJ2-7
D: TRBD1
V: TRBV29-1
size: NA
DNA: TGCAGCGTCGACCTACTCACGGGACAGGCAAGGGAGCAGTACTTC
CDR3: CSVDLLTGQAREQYF

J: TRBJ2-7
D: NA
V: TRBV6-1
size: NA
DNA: TGTGCCAGCAGTGAACGAAGCCGGATCCACGAGCAGTACTTC
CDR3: CASSERSRIHEQYF

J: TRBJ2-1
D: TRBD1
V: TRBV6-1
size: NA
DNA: TGTGCCAGCAGTGAAATGGGGACAGGGGGAGGGTTCTTC
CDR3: CASSEMGTGGGFF

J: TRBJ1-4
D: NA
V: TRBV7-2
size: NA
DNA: TGTGCCAGCAGCCTCAGGGGAACTAATGAAAAACTGTTTTTT
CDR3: CASSLRGTNEKLFF

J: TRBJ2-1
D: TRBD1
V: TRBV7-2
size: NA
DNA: TGTGCCAGCAGCTTAGGACAGGGTCGGTACAATGAGCAGTTCTTC
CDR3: CASSLGQGRYNEQFF

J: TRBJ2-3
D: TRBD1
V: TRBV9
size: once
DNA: TGTGCCAGCAGCGTAGGACAGGGGGCCTCGGATACGCAGTATTTT
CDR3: CASSVGQGASDTQYF

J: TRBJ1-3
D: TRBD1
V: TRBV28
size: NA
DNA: TGTGCCAGCAGTCCAGACAGGGCGAAGTCCTCTGGAAACACCATATATTTT
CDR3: CASSPDRAKSSGNTIYF

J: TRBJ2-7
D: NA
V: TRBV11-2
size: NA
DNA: TGTGCCACTTCGACTAACTCCTACGAGCAGTACTTC
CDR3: CATSTNSYEQYF

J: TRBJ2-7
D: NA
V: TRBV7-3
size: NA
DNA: TGTGCCAGCAGCAAAAGGGGCTACGAGCAGTACTTC
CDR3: CASSKRGYEQYF

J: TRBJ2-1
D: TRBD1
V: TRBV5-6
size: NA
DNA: TGTGCCAGCAGCTTGCCAGGGGGCTGGGGGGTCGGCAATGAGCAGTTCTTC
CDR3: CASSLPGGWGVGNEQFF

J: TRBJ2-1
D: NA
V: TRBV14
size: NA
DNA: TGTGCCAGCAGCCAAGGAGGACGGGTTGAGCAGTTCTTC
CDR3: CASSQGGRVEQFF

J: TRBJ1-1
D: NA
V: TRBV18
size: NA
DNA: TGTGCCAGCTCACACAGGGATAACACTGAAGCTTTCTTT
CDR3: CASSHRDNTEAFF

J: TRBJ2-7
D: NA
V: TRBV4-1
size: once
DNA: TGCGCCAGCAGCCAAGACGTAGCGGAGACCTACGAGCAGTACTTC
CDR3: CASSQDVAETYEQYF

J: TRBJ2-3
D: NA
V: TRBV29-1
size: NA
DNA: TGCAGCGCCTCCCCTTCAGATACGCAGTATTTT
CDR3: CSASPSDTQYF

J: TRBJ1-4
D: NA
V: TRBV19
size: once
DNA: TGTGCCAGTAGTATTCAGGGGACCAGCGAAAAACTGTTTTTT
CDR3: CASSIQGTSEKLFF

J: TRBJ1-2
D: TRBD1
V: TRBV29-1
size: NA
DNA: TGCAGCGCTGCCCGGACAGGGACTAACTATGGCTACACCTTC
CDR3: CSAARTGTNYGYTF

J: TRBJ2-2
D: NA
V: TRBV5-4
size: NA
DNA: TGTGCCAGCAGTATAGATGGACCGAACACCGGGGAGCTGTTTTTT
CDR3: CASSIDGPNTGELFF

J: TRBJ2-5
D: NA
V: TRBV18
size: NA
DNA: TGTGCCAGCTCACCCCCGACAGAACGGGAGACCCAGTACTTC
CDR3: CASSPPTERETQYF

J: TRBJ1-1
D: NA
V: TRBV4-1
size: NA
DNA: TGCGCCAGCAGCCAAGTGAATCTGGGGGTTTCGAACACTGAAGCTTTCTTT
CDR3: CASSQVNLGVSNTEAFF

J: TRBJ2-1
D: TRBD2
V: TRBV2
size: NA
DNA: TGTGCCAGTTTGACTAGCGACTATGAGCAGTTCTTC
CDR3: CASLTSDYEQFF

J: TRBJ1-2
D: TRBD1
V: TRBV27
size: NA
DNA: TGTGCCAGCAGTCGGGACAGCAGACCTCTTAACTATGGCTACACCTTC
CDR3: CASSRDSRPLNYGYTF

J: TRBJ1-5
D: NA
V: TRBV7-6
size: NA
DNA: TGTGCCAGCAGCTCCGACCCTGGGGGCCATCAGCCCCAGCATTTT
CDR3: CASSSDPGGHQPQHF

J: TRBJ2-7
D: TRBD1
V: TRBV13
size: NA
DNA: TGTGCCAGCAGCCCAAATTCGGGACAGGGGGCAGGCGAGCAGTACTTC
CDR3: CASSPNSGQGAGEQYF

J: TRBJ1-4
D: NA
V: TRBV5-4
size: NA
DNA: TGTGCCAGCAGCTTGGGGCCGGGAGAGGTGGATGAAAAACTGTTTTTT
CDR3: CASSLGPGEVDEKLFF

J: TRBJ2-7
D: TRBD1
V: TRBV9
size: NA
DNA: TGTGCCAGCAGCTTATCGGGACAGGCGTACGAGCAGTACTTC
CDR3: CASSLSGQAYEQYF

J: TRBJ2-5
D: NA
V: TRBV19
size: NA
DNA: TGTGCCAGTAGAGGGGGGGCCCAAGAGACCCAGTACTTC
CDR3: CASRGGAQETQYF

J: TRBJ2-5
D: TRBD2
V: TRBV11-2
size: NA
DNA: TGTGCCAGCAGCCCACTAGCGGGAGGGCCCCTAGGGGAGACCCAGTACTTC
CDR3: CASSPLAGGPLGETQYF

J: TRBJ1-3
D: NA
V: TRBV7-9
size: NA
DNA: TGTGCCAGCAGACCCCGGGTCGGGGCCAGGGGTAGTGGAAACACCATATATTTT
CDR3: CASRPRVGARGSGNTIYF

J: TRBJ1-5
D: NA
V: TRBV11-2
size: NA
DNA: TGTGCCAGCAGCTACCAGCCTAGCAATCAGCCCCAGCATTTT
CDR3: CASSYQPSNQPQHF

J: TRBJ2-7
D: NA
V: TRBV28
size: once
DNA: TGTGCCAGCAGTCAAAGGATACTTAGGGGCTCCTACGAGCAGTACTTC
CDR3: CASSQRILRGSYEQYF

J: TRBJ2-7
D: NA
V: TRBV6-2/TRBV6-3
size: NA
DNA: TGTGCCAGCAGCTACTACAGGGAGCAGTACTTC
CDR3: CASSYYREQYF